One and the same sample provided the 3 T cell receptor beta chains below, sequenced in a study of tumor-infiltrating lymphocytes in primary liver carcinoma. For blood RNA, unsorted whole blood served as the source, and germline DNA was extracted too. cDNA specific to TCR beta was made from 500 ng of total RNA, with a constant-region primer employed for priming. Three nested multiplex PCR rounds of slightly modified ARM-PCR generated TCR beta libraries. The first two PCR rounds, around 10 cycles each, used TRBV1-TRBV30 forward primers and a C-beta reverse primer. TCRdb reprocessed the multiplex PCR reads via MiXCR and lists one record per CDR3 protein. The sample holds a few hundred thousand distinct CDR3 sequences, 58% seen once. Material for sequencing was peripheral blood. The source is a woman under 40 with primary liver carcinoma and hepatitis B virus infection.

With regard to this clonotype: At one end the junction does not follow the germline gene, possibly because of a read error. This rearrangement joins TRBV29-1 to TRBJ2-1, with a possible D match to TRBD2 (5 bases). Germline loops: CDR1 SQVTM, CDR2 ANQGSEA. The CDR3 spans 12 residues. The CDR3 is CIVGGIYNEQFF. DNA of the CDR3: TGCATCGTTGGAGGCATCTACAATGAGCAGTTCTTC.

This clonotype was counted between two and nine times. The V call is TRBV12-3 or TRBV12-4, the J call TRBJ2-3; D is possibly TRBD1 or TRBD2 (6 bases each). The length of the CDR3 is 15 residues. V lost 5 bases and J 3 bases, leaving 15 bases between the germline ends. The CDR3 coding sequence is TGTGCCAGCAGTGGGGGGCTAGCAGCTACAGATACGCAGTATTTT. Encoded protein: CASSGGLAATDTQYF.

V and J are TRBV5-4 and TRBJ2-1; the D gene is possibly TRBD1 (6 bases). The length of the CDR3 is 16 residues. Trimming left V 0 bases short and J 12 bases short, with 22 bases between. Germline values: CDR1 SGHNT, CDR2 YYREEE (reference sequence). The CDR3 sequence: CASSLDRQGKNGGQFF. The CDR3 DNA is TGTGCCAGCAGCTTGGATCGGCAGGGGAAGAATGGTGGGCAGTTCTTC. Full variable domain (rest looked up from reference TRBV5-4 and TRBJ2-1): ETGVTQSPTHLIKTRGQQVTLRCSSQSGHNTVSWYQQALGQGPQFIFQYYREEENGRGNFPPRFSGLQFPNYSSELNVNALELDDSALYLCASSLDRQGKNGGQFFGPGTRLTVL.